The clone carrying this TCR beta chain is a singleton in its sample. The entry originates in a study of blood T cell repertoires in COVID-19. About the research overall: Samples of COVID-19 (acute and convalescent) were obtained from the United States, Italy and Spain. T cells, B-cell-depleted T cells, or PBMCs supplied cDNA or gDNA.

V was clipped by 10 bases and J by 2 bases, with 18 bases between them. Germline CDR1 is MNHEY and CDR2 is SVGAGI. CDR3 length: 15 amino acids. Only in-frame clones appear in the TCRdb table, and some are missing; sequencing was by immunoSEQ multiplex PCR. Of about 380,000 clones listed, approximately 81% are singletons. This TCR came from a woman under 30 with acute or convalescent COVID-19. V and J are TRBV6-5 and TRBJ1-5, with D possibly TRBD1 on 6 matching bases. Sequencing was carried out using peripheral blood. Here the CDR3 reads CATEETGIGNQPQHF. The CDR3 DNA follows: TGTGCCACGGAGGAAACAGGGATTGGCAATCAGCCCCAGCATTTT.